This TCR beta chain was documented in a study of regulatory T cells in long-lasting Graves disease. Study results and limitations: Accuracy may have suffered from the small sample size.

Turning to this clonotype: Antigen specificity is unknown.

PBMC-extracted RNA yielded the TCR library. Patients were from an endocrinology department in Xi'an, China. A volume of about 9.9 milliliters of peripheral blood was collected in EDTA tubes. TCRdb re-called the reads through MiXCR, storing one row per CDR3 protein. The table records 550 to 700 distinct CDR3 sequences, around 90% of them present only once. The CDR3 contains 14 residues. Trimming removed 5 bases at V and 2 bases at J, with 11 bases between. Germline values: CDR1 SNHLY, CDR2 FYNNEI. The TCR was taken from a woman aged 45-65 years with Graves disease. The chain links TRBV2 to TRBJ2-3, with D possibly TRBD1 on 6 matching bases. Here the sequenced sample was peripheral blood mononuclear cells (PBMCs), taken with antithyroid drug treatment, in newly diagnosed or persistent Graves disease (not recorded which). The CDR3 DNA follows: TGTGCCAGCAGTCCCGACAGGAACACAGATACGCAGTATTTT. It encodes CASSPDRNTDTQYF.